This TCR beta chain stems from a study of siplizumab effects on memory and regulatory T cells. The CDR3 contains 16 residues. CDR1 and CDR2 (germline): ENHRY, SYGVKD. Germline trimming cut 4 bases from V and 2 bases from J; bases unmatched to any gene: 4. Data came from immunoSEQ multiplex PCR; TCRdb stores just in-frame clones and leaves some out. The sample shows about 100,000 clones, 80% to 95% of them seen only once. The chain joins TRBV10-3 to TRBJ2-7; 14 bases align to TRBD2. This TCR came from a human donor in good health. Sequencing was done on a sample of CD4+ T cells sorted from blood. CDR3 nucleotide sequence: TGTGCCATCAGTGGACTAGCGGGGGGGCTAACCTACGAGCAGTACTTC. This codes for CAISGLAGGLTYEQYF.